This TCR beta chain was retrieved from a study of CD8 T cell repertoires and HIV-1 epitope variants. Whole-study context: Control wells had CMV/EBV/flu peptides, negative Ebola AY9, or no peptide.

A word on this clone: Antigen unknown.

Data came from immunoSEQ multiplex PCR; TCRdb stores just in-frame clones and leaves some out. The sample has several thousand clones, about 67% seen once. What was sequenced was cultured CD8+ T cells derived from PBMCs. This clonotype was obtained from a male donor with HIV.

The CDR3 sequence is CASSETGSHHEQFF. Written as DNA, the CDR3 is TGTGCCAGCAGTGAAACAGGGTCCCACCATGAGCAGTTCTTC. The chain uses TRBV6-1 and TRBJ2-1; TRBD1 is a possible D gene (6 bases). The ends were cut back, 2 bases at V and 8 bases at J, with 13 bases in the middle. CDR3 size: 14 residues. CDR1 and CDR2 (germline): MNHNS, SASEGT.